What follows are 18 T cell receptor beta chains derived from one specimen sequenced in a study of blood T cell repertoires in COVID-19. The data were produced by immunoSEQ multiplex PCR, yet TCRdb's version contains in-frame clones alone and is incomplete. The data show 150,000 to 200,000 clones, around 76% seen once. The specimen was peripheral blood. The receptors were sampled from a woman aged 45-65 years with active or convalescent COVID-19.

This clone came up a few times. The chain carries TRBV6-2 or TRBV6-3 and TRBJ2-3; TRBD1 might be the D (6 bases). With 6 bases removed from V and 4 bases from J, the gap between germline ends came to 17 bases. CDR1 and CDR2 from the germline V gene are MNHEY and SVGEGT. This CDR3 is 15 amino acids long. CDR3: CASSGGGHWADTQYF. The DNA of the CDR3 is TGTGCCAGCAGCGGTGGGGGACATTGGGCAGATACGCAGTATTTT.

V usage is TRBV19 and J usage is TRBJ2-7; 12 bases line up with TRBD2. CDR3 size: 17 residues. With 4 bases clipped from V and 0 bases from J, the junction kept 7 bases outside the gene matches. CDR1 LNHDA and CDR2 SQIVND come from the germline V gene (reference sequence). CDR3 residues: CASSTPPTSGSSYEQYF. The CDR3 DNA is TGTGCCAGTAGTACCCCCCCGACTAGCGGGAGCTCCTACGAGCAGTACTTC.

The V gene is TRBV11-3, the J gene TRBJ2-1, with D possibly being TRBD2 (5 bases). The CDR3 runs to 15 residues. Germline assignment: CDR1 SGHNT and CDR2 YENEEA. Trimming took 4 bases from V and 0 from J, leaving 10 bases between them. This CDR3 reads CASSSGLSSYNEQFF. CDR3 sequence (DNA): TGTGCCAGCAGCTCAGGACTCAGCTCCTACAATGAGCAGTTCTTC.

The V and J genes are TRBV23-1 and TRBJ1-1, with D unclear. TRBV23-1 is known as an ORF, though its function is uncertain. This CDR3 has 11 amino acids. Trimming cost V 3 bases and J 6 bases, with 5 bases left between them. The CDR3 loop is CASSQRAEAFF. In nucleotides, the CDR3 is TGCGCCAGCAGTCAGCGGGCTGAAGCTTTCTTT.

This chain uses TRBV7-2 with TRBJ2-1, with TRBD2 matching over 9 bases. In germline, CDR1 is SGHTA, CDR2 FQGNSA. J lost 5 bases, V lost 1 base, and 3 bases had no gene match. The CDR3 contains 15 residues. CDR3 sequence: CASSLVSGGHNEQFF. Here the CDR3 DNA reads TGTGCCAGCAGCTTAGTTAGCGGGGGCCACAATGAGCAGTTCTTC.

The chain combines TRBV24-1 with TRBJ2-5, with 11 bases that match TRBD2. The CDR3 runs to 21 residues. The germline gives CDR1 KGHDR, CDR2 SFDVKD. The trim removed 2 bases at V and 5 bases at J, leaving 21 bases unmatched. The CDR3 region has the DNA TGTGCCACCAGTGATTACCCCTCTAAGAGGCTCCCTAGCGGGAGGATTGAGACCCAGTACTTC. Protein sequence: CATSDYPSKRLPSGRIETQYF.

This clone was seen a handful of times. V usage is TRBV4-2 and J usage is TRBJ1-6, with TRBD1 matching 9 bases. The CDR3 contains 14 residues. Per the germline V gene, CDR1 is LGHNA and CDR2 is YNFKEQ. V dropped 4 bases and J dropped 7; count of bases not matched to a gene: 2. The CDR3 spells CASSLGQGNSPLHF. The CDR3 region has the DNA TGTGCCAGCAGCCTGGGACAGGGAAATTCACCCCTCCACTTT.

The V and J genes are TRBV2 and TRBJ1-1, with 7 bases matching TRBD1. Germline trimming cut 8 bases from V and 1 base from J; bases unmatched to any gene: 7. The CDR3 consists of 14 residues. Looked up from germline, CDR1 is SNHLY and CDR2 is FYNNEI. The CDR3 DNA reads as TGTGCCAGCGGGGGCCAGGGGGGGAACACTGAAGCTTTCTTT. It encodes CASGGQGGNTEAFF.

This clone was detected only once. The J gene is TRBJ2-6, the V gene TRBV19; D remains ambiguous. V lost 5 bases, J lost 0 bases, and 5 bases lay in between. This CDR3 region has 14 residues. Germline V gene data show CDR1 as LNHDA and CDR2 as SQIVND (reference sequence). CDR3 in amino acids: CASSPTSGANVLTF. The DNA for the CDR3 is TGTGCCAGTAGTCCTACCTCTGGGGCCAACGTCCTGACTTTC.

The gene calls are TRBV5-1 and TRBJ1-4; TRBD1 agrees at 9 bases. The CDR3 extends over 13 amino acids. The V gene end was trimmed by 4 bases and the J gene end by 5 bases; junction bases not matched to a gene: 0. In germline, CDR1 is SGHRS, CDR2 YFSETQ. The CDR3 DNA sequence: TGCGCCAGCAGCGGGACAGGGAATGAAAAACTGTTTTTT. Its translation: CASSGTGNEKLFF.

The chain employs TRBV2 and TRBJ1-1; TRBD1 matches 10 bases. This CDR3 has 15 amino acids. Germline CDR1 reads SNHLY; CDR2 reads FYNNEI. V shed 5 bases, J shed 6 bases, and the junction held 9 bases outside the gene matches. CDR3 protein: CASSTRRQGASEAFF. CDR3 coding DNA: TGTGCCAGCAGTACGAGGCGACAGGGGGCTTCTGAAGCTTTCTTT. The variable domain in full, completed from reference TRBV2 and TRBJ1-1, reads EPEVTQTPSHQVTQMGQEVILRCVPISNHLYFYWYRQILGQKVEFLVSFYNNEISEKSEIFDDQFSVERPDGSNFTLKIRSTKLEDSAMYFCASSTRRQGASEAFFGQGTRLTVV.

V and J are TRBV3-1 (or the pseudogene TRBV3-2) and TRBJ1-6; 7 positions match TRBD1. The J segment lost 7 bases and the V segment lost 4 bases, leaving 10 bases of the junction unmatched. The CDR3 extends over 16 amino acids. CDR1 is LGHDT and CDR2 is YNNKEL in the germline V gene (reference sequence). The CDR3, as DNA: TGTGCCAGCAGCCGGGGGTGGACAGGACGAAATTCACCCCTCCACTTT. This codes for CASSRGWTGRNSPLHF.

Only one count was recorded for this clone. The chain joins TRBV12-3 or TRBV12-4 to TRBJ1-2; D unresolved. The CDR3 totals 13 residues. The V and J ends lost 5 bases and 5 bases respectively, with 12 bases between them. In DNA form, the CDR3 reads TGTGCCAGCAGTCCAAACAGACTATATGGCTACACCTTC. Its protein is CASSPNRLYGYTF.

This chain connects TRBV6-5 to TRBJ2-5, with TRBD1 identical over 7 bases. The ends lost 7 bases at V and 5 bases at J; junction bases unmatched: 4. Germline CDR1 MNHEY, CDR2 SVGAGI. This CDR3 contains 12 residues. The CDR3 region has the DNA TGTGCCAGCAAGACAGGGTCGGAGACCCAGTACTTC. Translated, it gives CASKTGSETQYF.

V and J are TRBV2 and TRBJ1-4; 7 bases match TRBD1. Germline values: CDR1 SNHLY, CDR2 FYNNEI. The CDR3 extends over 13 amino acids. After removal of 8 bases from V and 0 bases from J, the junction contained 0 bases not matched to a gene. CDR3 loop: CASGTATNEKLFF. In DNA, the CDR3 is TGTGCCAGCGGGACAGCAACTAATGAAAAACTGTTTTTT.

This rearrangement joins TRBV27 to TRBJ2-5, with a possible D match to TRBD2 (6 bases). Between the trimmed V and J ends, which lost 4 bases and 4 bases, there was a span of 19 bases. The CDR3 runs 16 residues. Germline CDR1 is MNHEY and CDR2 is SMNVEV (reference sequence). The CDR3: CASSSSVVSQRETQYF. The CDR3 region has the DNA TGTGCCAGCAGTTCTAGCGTGGTGTCGCAGCGAGAGACCCAGTACTTC.

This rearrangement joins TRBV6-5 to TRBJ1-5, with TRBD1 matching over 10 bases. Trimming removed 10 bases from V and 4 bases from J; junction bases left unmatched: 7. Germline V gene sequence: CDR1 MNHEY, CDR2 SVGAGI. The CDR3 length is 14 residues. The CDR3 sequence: CATAGQGGNQPQHF. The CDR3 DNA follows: TGTGCCACAGCAGGACAGGGGGGGAATCAGCCCCAGCATTTT.

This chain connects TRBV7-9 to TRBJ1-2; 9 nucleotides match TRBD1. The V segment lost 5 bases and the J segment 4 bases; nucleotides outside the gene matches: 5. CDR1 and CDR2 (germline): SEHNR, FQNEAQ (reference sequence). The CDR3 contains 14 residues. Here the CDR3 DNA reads TGTGCCAGCAGCCCGGGACAGGGAGGCTATGGCTACACCTTC. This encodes CASSPGQGGYGYTF.